In its sample, the clone carrying this T cell receptor beta chain ranks as medium-sized (0.01 to 0.1%). The antigen remains unidentified. TCRdb re-called the 5' RACE reads through MiXCR, storing one row per CDR3 protein. The sample yields more than 120,000 distinct CDR3 sequences, 6% to 7% seen once. Trimming removed 1 base from V and 2 bases from J, with 8 bases in between. This CDR3 region has 14 residues. Looked up from germline, CDR1 is MNHNY and CDR2 is SVGAGI (reference sequence). This specimen belongs to a study of T-cell memory formation after mild COVID-19. The wider study: Clustering of TCRs was largely donor specific.

Study results and caveats: Cross-reactive memory apparently joined, as some responding clones appeared in pre-infection memory.

The sample comprised PBMCs or a T cell subset sorted from them (not recorded which). This clonotype was sampled from an adult woman who had mild COVID-19 (a few samples of this study predate the infection). Cell type and time point are not known. The chain recombines TRBV6-6 with TRBJ1-2; unclear D gene. The CDR3 bases are TGTGCCAGCAGTTACTTGGACGGCAACTATGGCTACACCTTC. Its protein is CASSYLDGNYGYTF.